This T cell receptor beta chain was found in a study of T cell responses to AZD1222 COVID-19 vaccine. CDR1 is MGHRA and CDR2 is YSYEKL in the germline V gene. The CDR3 is made up of 16 amino acids. V lost 0 bases to trimming and J lost 0 bases, with 11 bases between them. Method: immunoSEQ multiplex PCR; TCRdb's copy keeps in-frame clones and lacks some. The sample records about 200,000 clones, approximately 90% being singletons. Analyses pooled second doses at about 4 or about 12 weeks. The genes are TRBV4-1 and TRBJ1-2, with a possible D match to TRBD1 (6 bases). The source of this sequence is an adult who received the AZD1222 COVID-19 vaccine. The material sequenced was peripheral blood, taken 28 days after the second AZD1222 dose. CDR3 sequence (DNA): TGCGCCAGCAGCCAAGACCGACAGGACCCTAACTATGGCTACACCTTC. Translating it yields CASSQDRQDPNYGYTF.